The rows below give T cell receptor beta chains drawn from one sample of a study of T cells after yellow fever vaccination. One entry per CDR3 protein results from TCRdb running MiXCR on the 5' RACE reads. The table shows just over 300,000 distinct CDR3 sequences, with around 3.6% occurring only once. This sample comprised PBMCs, obtained on the day of the yellow fever booster vaccination. The receptors originated from a man aged 18 to 29 who received the YFV17D yellow fever vaccine. The CDR3 runs from the conserved cysteine through the conserved F or W. Fields, in order: V gene, J gene, D gene, clone size, CDR3 protein, CDR3 DNA. The D gene is left open where the match is weak. For some rows the clone size is stated as once, few or many, or as a class when expanded; others skip it.

V gene: TRBV29-1; J gene: TRBJ2-2; D gene: NA; clone size: many; CDR3 protein: CSVEGGRNTGELFF; CDR3 DNA: TGCAGCGTAGAGGGGGGGCGGAACACCGGGGAGCTGTTTTTT
V gene: TRBV7-2; J gene: TRBJ2-4; D gene: NA; clone size: many; CDR3 protein: CASSLEQVGNIQYF; CDR3 DNA: TGTGCCAGCAGCTTAGAACAGGTCGGAAACATTCAGTACTTC
V gene: TRBV9; J gene: TRBJ1-2; D gene: NA; clone size: many; CDR3 protein: CASSVVRDTGPNYGYTF; CDR3 DNA: TGTGCCAGCAGCGTAGTCAGAGACACAGGGCCAAACTATGGCTACACCTTC
V gene: TRBV2; J gene: TRBJ2-3; D gene: NA; clone size: NA; CDR3 protein: CASSDSSGTQYF; CDR3 DNA: TGTGCCAGCAGCGACTCCTCCGGGACGCAGTATTTT
V gene: TRBV3-1; J gene: TRBJ1-5; D gene: NA; clone size: few; CDR3 protein: CASSHTTSNQPQHF; CDR3 DNA: TGTGCCAGCAGCCACACGACCAGCAATCAGCCCCAGCATTTT
V gene: TRBV5-1; J gene: TRBJ2-5; D gene: NA; clone size: many; CDR3 protein: CASSSLDAGQETQYF; CDR3 DNA: TGCGCCAGCAGCTCATTGGACGCAGGTCAAGAGACCCAGTACTTC
V gene: TRBV14; J gene: TRBJ1-2; D gene: NA; clone size: many; CDR3 protein: CASSQDRRGHYGYTF; CDR3 DNA: TGTGCCAGCAGCCAAGATCGGCGTGGGCACTATGGCTACACCTTC
V gene: TRBV4-3; J gene: TRBJ1-2; D gene: TRBD1; clone size: many; CDR3 protein: CASSQDRGAGGYGYTF; CDR3 DNA: TGCGCCAGCAGCCAAGATAGGGGGGCAGGGGGTTACGGCTACACCTTC
V gene: TRBV5-1; J gene: TRBJ2-3; D gene: NA; clone size: NA; CDR3 protein: CASSLRQRASTDTQYF; CDR3 DNA: TGCGCCAGCAGCTTGAGGCAGCGGGCAAGCACAGATACGCAGTATTTT
V gene: TRBV7-2; J gene: TRBJ1-2; D gene: NA; clone size: many; CDR3 protein: CASSLRTSRGMAYGYTF; CDR3 DNA: TGTGCCAGCAGCTTAAGGACCAGCAGGGGAATGGCTTATGGCTACACCTTC
V gene: TRBV7-2; J gene: TRBJ1-3; D gene: NA; clone size: many; CDR3 protein: CASSLVSAGLSGNTIYF; CDR3 DNA: TGTGCCAGCAGCTTAGTTTCAGCAGGTCTCTCTGGAAACACCATATATTTT
V gene: TRBV12-3/TRBV12-4; J gene: TRBJ2-1; D gene: NA; clone size: NA; CDR3 protein: CASSLPEINEQFF; CDR3 DNA: TGTGCCAGCAGTTTACCCGAAATAAATGAGCAGTTCTTC
V gene: TRBV27; J gene: TRBJ2-1; D gene: TRBD2; clone size: NA; CDR3 protein: CASSWSSGVVGEQFF; CDR3 DNA: TGTGCCAGCAGTTGGTCAAGCGGGGTGGTCGGTGAGCAGTTCTTC
V gene: TRBV16; J gene: TRBJ1-6; D gene: TRBD1; clone size: few; CDR3 protein: CASNRQGVRSPLHF; CDR3 DNA: TGTGCCAGTAACCGACAGGGAGTGAGGTCACCCCTCCACTTT
V gene: TRBV12-3/TRBV12-4; J gene: TRBJ2-3; D gene: NA; clone size: NA; CDR3 protein: CASSFDRRGSTDTQYF; CDR3 DNA: TGTGCCAGCAGTTTCGACAGGCGGGGGAGCACAGATACGCAGTATTTT
V gene: TRBV14; J gene: TRBJ2-7; D gene: TRBD2; clone size: NA; CDR3 protein: CASSQTGLAGFQQYF; CDR3 DNA: TGTGCCAGCAGCCAGACGGGACTAGCGGGGTTTCAGCAGTACTTC
V gene: TRBV7-2; J gene: TRBJ2-7; D gene: NA; clone size: few; CDR3 protein: CASSYTGIYEQYF; CDR3 DNA: TGTGCCAGCAGCTATACAGGGATTTACGAGCAGTACTTC